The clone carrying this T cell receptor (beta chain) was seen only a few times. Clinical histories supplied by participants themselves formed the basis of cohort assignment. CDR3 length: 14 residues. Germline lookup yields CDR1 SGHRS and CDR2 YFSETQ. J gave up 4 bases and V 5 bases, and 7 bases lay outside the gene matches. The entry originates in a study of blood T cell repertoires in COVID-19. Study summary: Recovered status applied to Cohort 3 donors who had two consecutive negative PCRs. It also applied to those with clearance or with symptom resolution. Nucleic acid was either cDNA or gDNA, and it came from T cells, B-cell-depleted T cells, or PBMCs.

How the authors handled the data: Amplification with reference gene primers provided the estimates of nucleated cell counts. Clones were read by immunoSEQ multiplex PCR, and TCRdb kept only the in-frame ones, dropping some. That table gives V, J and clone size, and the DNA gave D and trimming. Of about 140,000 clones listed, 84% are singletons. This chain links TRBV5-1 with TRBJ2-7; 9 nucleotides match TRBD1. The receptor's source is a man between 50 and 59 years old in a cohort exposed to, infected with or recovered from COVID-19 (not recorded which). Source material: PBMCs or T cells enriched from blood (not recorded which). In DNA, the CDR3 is TGCGCCAGCAGGACCGGGACAGGGTTTTACGAGCAGTACTTC. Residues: CASRTGTGFYEQYF.